Shown below are 29 T cell receptor beta chains from a single sample sequenced in a study of molecular identifiers for immune sequencing clone quantification. TCRdb recomputed calls from the PCR reads with MiXCR, one row per CDR3 protein. This table has about 510,000 distinct CDR3 sequences, roughly 26% appearing once. Sequences were obtained from naive CD8+ T cells from blood, with Jurkat cell RNA spiked in. Specified subset: FACS-sorted CD8+CD4-CCR7+CD45RA+ naive T cells. The receptors were sampled from a human donor in good health. Some libraries in this study had Jurkat cell RNA spiked in.

V and J are TRBV7-4 and TRBJ2-7; the D is unclear. V lost 9 bases to trimming and J lost 3 bases, with 18 bases between them. Germline V lookup: CDR1 SGHVT, CDR2 SQSDAQ. This CDR3 comprises 14 residues. In nucleotides, the CDR3 is TGTGCCAGATACAGCGTAGGGATCATCTACGAGCAGTACTTC. Amino acids: CARYSVGIIYEQYF.

This clonotype was observed a handful of times. V gene TRBV19 combines with J gene TRBJ2-1; D possibly corresponds to TRBD1 (5 bases). The CDR3 loop spans 15 amino acids. Trimming shortened V by 0 bases and J by 6 bases, and 12 bases separated the two germline ends. Germline CDR1 is LNHDA and CDR2 is SQIVND (reference sequence). The CDR3 protein is CASSIDLGATNEQFF. CDR3 DNA sequence: TGTGCCAGTAGTATAGATTTAGGGGCTACCAATGAGCAGTTCTTC.

This sequence joins TRBV30 and TRBJ2-7, with TRBD1 matching over 7 bases. Looked up from germline, CDR1 is GTSNPN and CDR2 is SVGIG (reference sequence). The CDR3 loop spans 18 amino acids. Trimming took 1 base from V and 0 from J; bases not matched to a gene: 15. The DNA for the CDR3 is TGTGCCTGGAGTGCCACACGCTTTTGGGGACAGCACTCCTACGAGCAGTACTTC. This encodes CAWSATRFWGQHSYEQYF.

A note on this clonotype: A much more abundant neighbour one base away suggests this may be a read error. The V call is TRBV29-1, the J call TRBJ2-7, with D perhaps TRBD1 or TRBD2 (5 bases each). V was pared by 4 bases and J by 4 bases, with 14 bases between. The CDR3 has 13 amino acids. Looked up from germline, CDR1 is SQVTM and CDR2 is ANQGSEA. The CDR3 protein is CSVGVQGPYEQYF. The CDR3, as DNA: TGCAGCGTTGGAGTGCAGGGACCGTACGAGCAGTACTTC.

There are a few counts of this clonotype. V and J are TRBV5-4 and TRBJ2-7; D possibly corresponds to TRBD1 (6 bases). Per the germline V gene, CDR1 is SGHNT and CDR2 is YYREEE (reference sequence). The CDR3 has 13 residues. Trimming removed 5 bases at V and 6 bases at J, with 15 bases between. In nucleotides, the CDR3 is TGTGCCAGCAGAAGGGACCAGGGGCGCGAGCAGTACTTC. Protein product: CASRRDQGREQYF. The full variable domain, in which reference TRBV5-4 and TRBJ2-7 provide the parts outside the CDR3, is ETGVTQSPTHLIKTRGQQVTLRCSSQSGHNTVSWYQQALGQGPQFIFQYYREEENGRGNFPPRFSGLQFPNYSSELNVNALELDDSALYLCASRRDQGREQYFGPGTRLTVT.

This rearrangement joins TRBV30 to TRBJ1-5, with a possible D match to TRBD1 (6 bases). V shed 5 bases and J shed 4 bases, with 12 bases lying between them. CDR1 and CDR2 from the germline V gene are GTSNPN and SVGIG (reference sequence). The CDR3 extends over 13 amino acids. The CDR3 sequence is CAWAGQTNQPQHF. CDR3 DNA: TGTGCCTGGGCTGGACAGACGAATCAGCCCCAGCATTTT.

As concerns this clonotype: This may be a read error: a much more frequent sequence differs by one nucleotide. The chain couples TRBV30 to TRBJ2-7; D unresolved. The CDR3 totals 12 residues. Germline V gene data show CDR1 as GTSNPN and CDR2 as SVGIG (reference sequence). The CDR3 spells CAWSDRSHEQNF. The CDR3 coding sequence is TGTGCCTGGAGTGACCGGTCCCACGAGCAGAACTTC.

The V call is TRBV27, the J call TRBJ2-7, with 9 bases fitting TRBD2. With V trimmed by 7 bases and J by 4 bases, 5 bases remained unmatched. Looked up from germline, CDR1 is MNHEY and CDR2 is SMNVEV (reference sequence). CDR3 length: 13 residues. The CDR3 loop is CASKASGEYEQYF. The CDR3 DNA reads as TGTGCCAGCAAGGCTAGCGGGGAATACGAGCAGTACTTC.

Many counts were recorded for this clonotype. The chain employs TRBV5-1 and TRBJ2-1, with 7 bases matching TRBD2. The V gene's germline CDR1 is SGHRS and CDR2 YFSETQ. The CDR3 length is 14 residues. Unmatched junction bases numbered 9, after V lost 4 bases and J lost 8 bases. This CDR3 is CASSQLGGTDEQFF. The CDR3 DNA is TGCGCCAGCAGCCAGTTGGGAGGGACGGATGAGCAGTTCTTC.

The rearrangement joins TRBV9 to TRBJ2-3; TRBD2 might be the D (7 bases). CDR1 is SGDLS, CDR2 YYNGEE, per germline. The CDR3 is 15 residues long. V shed 3 bases and J shed 7 bases, with 18 bases lying between them. Here the CDR3 reads CASSARGGGGNTQYF. CDR3 nucleotides: TGTGCCAGCAGCGCGAGGGGGGGTGGGGGAAATACGCAGTATTTT.

This clonotype was observed many times. The rearrangement joins TRBV29-1 to TRBJ2-3; D perhaps matches TRBD2 (5 bases). Trimming removed 6 bases from V and 3 bases from J, with 7 bases in between. Germline lookup yields CDR1 SQVTM and CDR2 ANQGSEA. This CDR3 has 11 amino acids. CDR3 nucleotide sequence: TGCAGCGTACTAGAGACAGATACGCAGTATTTT. Its protein product is CSVLETDTQYF.

This clonotype has a handful of counts. The chain links TRBV30 to TRBJ2-3; 7 nucleotides align to TRBD2. CDR3 size: 14 residues. Germline V gives CDR1 GTSNPN, CDR2 SVGIG (reference sequence). V trimming: 4 bases; J trimming: 1 base; junction bases outside the gene matches: 5. The CDR3 reads CAWTLAGGTDTQYF. In nucleotides, the CDR3 is TGTGCCTGGACCTTAGCGGGCGGCACAGATACGCAGTATTTT.

Concerning this clonotype: The germline gene is not matched at one end of the junction; a read error may be the cause. The chain uses TRBV29-1 and TRBJ1-1; D not resolved. The germline V gene has CDR1 SQVTM and CDR2 ANQGSEA. This CDR3 region has 13 residues. The CDR3, as DNA: TGCAGCGTTCAAGAGACCAGAGGGACTGAAGCTTTCTTT. Amino acid sequence: CSVQETRGTEAFF.

This clonotype was counted at least ten times. The V call is TRBV7-8, the J call TRBJ2-1; D assignment may be TRBD1 or TRBD2 (5 bases each). The CDR3 loop spans 15 amino acids. Germline V lookup: CDR1 SGHVS, CDR2 FQNEAQ. The ends were cut back, 0 bases at V and 9 bases at J, with 15 bases in the middle. CDR3 in amino acids: CASSLAMGVFPEQFF. CDR3 DNA sequence: TGTGCCAGCAGCTTAGCGATGGGGGTTTTCCCTGAGCAGTTCTTC.

This clonotype was seen more than once but under ten times. The chain has TRBV29-1 and TRBJ2-2; D not certain. Trimming left V 6 bases short and J 6 bases short, with 5 bases between. The CDR3 extends over 10 amino acids. Per the germline V gene, CDR1 is SQVTM and CDR2 is ANQGSEA. The CDR3 is CSVVAGELFF. In DNA form, the CDR3 reads TGCAGCGTCGTCGCCGGGGAGCTGTTTTTT.

Concerning this clonotype itself: This may stem from a read error, because a much larger clone lies one nucleotide away. This chain links TRBV28 with TRBJ1-5; perhaps TRBD1 as D (6 bases). This CDR3 region has 15 residues. Germline lookup yields CDR1 MDHEN and CDR2 SYDVKM. The V end lost 1 base, the J end lost 5 bases, and 12 bases lay between the germline ends. The CDR3 protein is CASSLSGGGHQPQHF. The CDR3 region has the DNA TGTGCCAGCAGTTTATCCGGCGGGGGCCATCAGCCCCAGCATTTT.

This clonotype has a count of ten or more. The chain joins TRBV7-8 to TRBJ1-3; D uncertain. The CDR3 runs 12 residues. V lost 5 bases and J lost 6, with 8 bases in between. Looked up from germline, CDR1 is SGHVS and CDR2 is FQNEAQ. CDR3 sequence reads: CASSPAENTIYF. Written as DNA, the CDR3 is TGTGCCAGCAGCCCGGCGGAAAACACCATATATTTT. Complete variable domain (other parts from reference TRBV7-8 and TRBJ1-3): GAGVSQSPRYKVAKRGQDVALRCDPISGHVSLFWYQQALGQGPEFLTYFQNEAQLDKSGLPSDRFFAERPEGSVSTLKIQRTQQEDSAVYLCASSPAENTIYFGEGSWLTVV.

This clonotype was detected only a few times. The chain combines TRBV6-2 or TRBV6-3 with TRBJ2-1; possibly TRBD2 for D (6 bases). The CDR3 runs 14 residues. CDR1 is MNHEY and CDR2 is SVGEGT in the germline V gene. The V gene lost 4 bases and the J gene lost 6 bases, with 13 bases spanning the gap. The CDR3 loop is CASSSASAFNEQFF. The CDR3 nucleotides read TGTGCCAGCAGTTCGGCTAGCGCTTTCAATGAGCAGTTCTTC.

The chain is built from TRBV20-1 and TRBJ2-2, with D maybe TRBD2 (6 bases). The CDR3 runs to 15 residues. V shed 1 base and J shed 5 bases, with 14 bases lying between them. The V gene's germline CDR1 is DFQATT and CDR2 SNEGSKA (reference sequence). The CDR3 DNA sequence: TGCAGTGCTAGAGCTGTGCGGGACGAAACCGGGGAGCTGTTTTTT. It encodes CSARAVRDETGELFF.

This clonotype has a handful of counts. The chain joins TRBV7-9 to TRBJ1-2, with D maybe TRBD1 (6 bases). Between the trimmed V and J ends, which lost 5 bases and 2 bases, there was a span of 15 bases. Germline CDR1 is SEHNR and CDR2 is FQNEAQ (reference sequence). The CDR3 extends over 15 amino acids. The CDR3 nucleotides read TGTGCCAGCAGCGAGAGGGACACTAACAACTATGGCTACACCTTC. It specifies CASSERDTNNYGYTF.

This clonotype was observed a single time. With a much larger clone just one base away, this may be a read error. The chain is built from TRBV6-5 and TRBJ1-5; no clear D. CDR1 and CDR2 (germline): MNHEY, SVGAGI. The CDR3 sequence is 13 residues long. CDR3 coding DNA: TGTGCCAGCAGTTTTTCCCCGGGCCAGCCCCAGCAATTT. Amino acids: CASSFSPGQPQQF.

The V gene is TRBV7-9, the J gene TRBJ2-1; D is undetermined. Germline V lookup: CDR1 SEHNR, CDR2 FQNEAQ (reference sequence). This CDR3 is 11 amino acids long. Trimming cost V 8 bases and J 7 bases, with 9 bases left between them. The CDR3 nucleotides read TGTGCCAGCGGGCCACTTAATGAGCAGTTCTTC. Protein product: CASGPLNEQFF.

The rearrangement uses TRBV19 and TRBJ1-2; no definite D call. The V end lost 4 bases, the J end lost 0 bases, and 12 bases lay between the germline ends. Germline assignment: CDR1 LNHDA and CDR2 SQIVND (reference sequence). CDR3 length equals 15 residues. The DNA of the CDR3 is TGTGCCAGTAGTACCTGGACTGAAGCTAACTATGGCTACACCTTC. This codes for CASSTWTEANYGYTF.

The chain combines TRBV27 with TRBJ2-3; 9 nucleotides line up with TRBD2. After removal of 5 bases from V and 1 base from J, the junction contained 7 bases not matched to a gene. Germline V lookup: CDR1 MNHEY, CDR2 SMNVEV (reference sequence). The CDR3 extends over 16 amino acids. The CDR3: CASSHQASGGTDTQYF. The CDR3 DNA sequence: TGTGCCAGCAGTCACCAGGCTAGCGGGGGCACAGATACGCAGTATTTT.

Of note for this clonotype: A much larger clone is a single base away; this may be a read error. This chain joins TRBV19 and TRBJ1-1, with D hard to call. The CDR3 is 12 amino acids. CDR1 and CDR2 (germline): LNHDA, SQIVND (reference sequence). CDR3 protein: CVSSIMGTEAFF. The CDR3, as DNA: TGTGTCAGTAGTATTATGGGGACTGAAGCTTTCTTT. The complete variable domain, with remaining parts taken from reference TRBV19 and TRBJ1-1, reads DGGITQSPKYLFRKEGQNVTLSCEQNLNHDAMYWYRQDPGQGLRLIYYSQIVNDFQKGDIAEGYSVSREKKESFPLTVTSAQKNPTAFYLCVSSIMGTEAFFGQGTRLTVV.

J is TRBJ2-3 and V is TRBV28, with D perhaps matching TRBD1 or TRBD2 (5 bases each). V lost 6 bases, J lost 6 bases, and 16 bases lay in between. Germline V lookup: CDR1 MDHEN, CDR2 SYDVKM. CDR3 length equals 14 residues. The CDR3 protein is CASRSGTILDTQYF. The CDR3 nucleotides read TGTGCCAGCAGGTCCGGGACCATACTTGATACGCAGTATTTT.

This clonotype appeared once. Mismatch with germline at one junction end may stem from a read error. J is TRBJ1-1 and V is TRBV10-3; a weak D match, TRBD1 (5 bases). This CDR3 has 14 amino acids. Looked up from germline, CDR1 is ENHRY and CDR2 is SYGVKD. CDR3 nucleotide sequence: TGTGCCATCAGCCCAGGGCAGGGCGCCACTGAAGCTCTCTTT. Its protein is CAISPGQGATEALF.

In the case of this clonotype: A single base separates this from a much larger clone, so it may be a read error. The V call is TRBV6-5, the J call TRBJ1-5; TRBD1 is a possible D gene (5 bases). The CDR3 has 13 amino acids. Germline CDR1 and CDR2: MNHEY and SVGAGI. The DNA for the CDR3 is TGTGCCGGCAGTCCCCCGGGGGGTCAGCCCCAGCATTTT. Translating gives CAGSPPGGQPQHF.

The chain joins TRBV20-1 to TRBJ2-1; D not certain. Trimming stripped 3 bases from V and 4 bases from J, with 13 bases between. There are 14 residues in the CDR3. The germline V gene has CDR1 DFQATT and CDR2 SNEGSKA (reference sequence). CDR3 sequence reads: CSARNVSEYNEQFF. Here the CDR3 DNA reads TGCAGTGCTAGGAACGTTAGTGAGTACAATGAGCAGTTCTTC.